The 32 T cell receptor beta chains reported below all come from one sample, sequenced in a study of T cell responses to AZD1222 COVID-19 vaccine (dated by TCRdb to the early 2020s). Receptor amplification or capture employed the immunoSEQ multiplex PCR assay. Sourced from immuneACCESS, this table was stored by TCRdb with only in-frame sequences that have V and J called. A share of the clones is absent; for the studies checked, an unresolved V gene accounts for under half, and the remainder has no known explanation. The sample table lists 90,000 to 120,000 clones, about 90% of them with a count of one. The ten largest clones capture 8% to 10% of the sample. The meaning of the sample's time point label: about 28 days (+/-7) after the second vaccine dose. The source material was peripheral blood, sampled 28 days after the second AZD1222 dose. All receptors come from an adult who received the AZD1222 COVID-19 vaccine.

The V gene is TRBV18, the J gene TRBJ2-7; 10 bases align to TRBD2. Germline values: CDR1 KGHSH, CDR2 LQKENI. J was trimmed by 6 bases and V by 5 bases; bases with no gene match: 10. CDR3 length equals 15 residues. The CDR3 DNA is TGTGCCAGCTCAGACCCGGGACTAGCGTTGGTCGAGCAGTACTTC. Amino acids: CASSDPGLALVEQYF.

The CDR3: CASSLWGSFKSSTDTQYF. For the CDR3, the DNA is TGTGCCAGCAGCTTATGGGGGTCCTTCAAGTCTAGCACAGATACGCAGTATTTT. This chain uses TRBV7-2 with TRBJ2-3; D may correspond to TRBD1 or TRBD2 (5 bases each). Trimming took off 2 bases at V and 0 bases at J, with 18 bases between the two ends. From germline, CDR1 is SGHTA and CDR2 FQGNSA. The CDR3 runs to 18 residues.

The V call is TRBV28, the J call TRBJ2-3; 7 positions agree with TRBD1. Germline V lookup: CDR1 MDHEN, CDR2 SYDVKM. V was clipped by 5 bases and J by 1 base; unmatched bases: 15. The CDR3 has 18 residues. In DNA form, the CDR3 reads TGTGCCAGCAGTCCTCCCCCCTTCCCAGGGGGACGCACAGATACGCAGTATTTT. It specifies CASSPPPFPGGRTDTQYF.

The count of this clone is one. CDR3 protein: CSASELGGARNRNEQFF. CDR3 sequence (DNA): TGCAGTGCTAGTGAACTGGGGGGGGCGCGCAACCGCAATGAGCAGTTCTTC. V is TRBV20-1 and J is TRBJ2-1; maybe TRBD2 (7 bases). Trimming removed 3 bases at V and 6 bases at J, with 24 bases between. Germline V gives CDR1 DFQATT, CDR2 SNEGSKA (reference sequence). The CDR3 length is 17 residues.

The chain combines TRBV5-1 with TRBJ1-2; 9 nucleotides match TRBD1. The junction had 7 bases not matched to a gene; V was cut back by 4 bases and J by 3 bases. Per germline, CDR1 SGHRS and CDR2 YFSETQ. The CDR3 contains 15 residues. CDR3 region: CASSGTGGLDYGYTF. For the CDR3, the DNA is TGCGCCAGCAGCGGAACAGGGGGCCTTGACTATGGCTACACCTTC.

The chain links TRBV4-1 to TRBJ1-4, with 9 nucleotides matching TRBD1. Germline lookup yields CDR1 MGHRA and CDR2 YSYEKL. CDR3 size: 15 residues. V lost 0 bases, J lost 8 bases, and 4 bases stayed unmatched. CDR3 loop: CASSQDGTGWEKLFF. In nucleotides, the CDR3 is TGCGCCAGCAGCCAAGACGGGACAGGGTGGGAAAAACTGTTTTTT.

In this sample, this clone turned up a few times. The CDR3 nucleotides are TGCAGTGCTAGTGGCGGGCGTGTCTCCTACGAGCAGTACTTC. Its protein is CSASGGRVSYEQYF. V and J are TRBV20-1 and TRBJ2-7, with a possible D match to TRBD2 (5 bases). Trimming removed 3 bases from V and 0 bases from J, with 12 bases in between. This CDR3 contains 14 residues. CDR1 and CDR2 (germline): DFQATT, SNEGSKA (reference sequence).

Only a few counts were recorded for this clone. The J gene is TRBJ2-7, the V gene TRBV6-5; 8 nucleotides align to TRBD1. The length of the CDR3 is 14 residues. Germline-derived CDR1 and CDR2 are MNHEY and SVGAGI. After removal of 2 bases from V and 4 bases from J, the junction contained 4 bases not matched to a gene. The CDR3 region has the DNA TGTGCCAGCAGTTACCGCAGGGGGCAGTACGAGCAGTACTTC. It yields the protein CASSYRRGQYEQYF.

The CDR3 here is CASRTGQGIDSPLHF. DNA of the CDR3: TGTGCCAGTAGAACGGGACAGGGGATAGATTCACCCCTCCACTTT. The V gene is TRBV19, the J gene TRBJ1-6; 10 nucleotides line up with TRBD1. The CDR3 loop spans 15 amino acids. Unmatched junction bases numbered 7, after V lost 6 bases and J lost 8 bases. Germline V CDR1 and CDR2: LNHDA, SQIVND (reference sequence).

This sequence joins TRBV4-2 and TRBJ2-7, with 13 bases that match TRBD2. Germline loops: CDR1 LGHNA, CDR2 YNFKEQ. V dropped 0 bases and J dropped 3; count of bases not matched to a gene: 5. The CDR3 is made up of 17 amino acids. In DNA form, the CDR3 reads TGTGCCAGCAGCCAAGATCCGGGACTAGCGGGATTCTACGAGCAGTACTTC. Its protein product is CASSQDPGLAGFYEQYF.

The genes are TRBV10-3 and TRBJ2-2; 7 nucleotides match TRBD1. V shed 7 bases and J 1 base; nucleotides not matched to a gene: 3. Germline V CDR1 and CDR2: ENHRY, SYGVKD. The CDR3 extends over 14 amino acids. CDR3 bases: TGTGCCATCAACCGACAGGGGAACACCGGGGAGCTGTTTTTT. Its protein product is CAINRQGNTGELFF.

This clone was recorded once. The rearrangement joins TRBV19 to TRBJ1-5, with 9 bases identical to TRBD1. Trimming cost V 3 bases and J 4 bases; bases outside gene matches: 4. CDR3 size: 15 residues. CDR1 and CDR2 from the germline V gene are LNHDA and SQIVND (reference sequence). The CDR3 nucleotides read TGTGCCAGTAGTATTACCGGACAGGGGAATCAGCCCCAGCATTTT. This codes for CASSITGQGNQPQHF.

The chain joins TRBV18 to TRBJ1-6; the D gene is possibly TRBD1 (5 bases). Trimming pared 1 base from V and 7 bases from J, leaving 5 bases between. This CDR3 has 13 amino acids. Germline V gene lookup returns CDR1 KGHSH and CDR2 LQKENI. The CDR3 loop is CASSPQGNSPLHF. The CDR3 DNA reads TGTGCCAGCTCACCACAGGGGAATTCACCCCTCCACTTT.

The chain combines TRBV19 with TRBJ2-1, with a tentative D call TRBD1 (6 bases). Germline values: CDR1 LNHDA, CDR2 SQIVND (reference sequence). V was shortened by 4 bases and J by 8 bases, with 15 bases between the two germline ends. The CDR3 spans 14 residues. Written as DNA, the CDR3 is TGTGCCAGTAGTAAGGGGGTCTCGTCAGATGAGCAGTTCTTC. This gives the protein CASSKGVSSDEQFF.

This clone was detected once. This chain connects TRBV28 to TRBJ1-5; perhaps TRBD1 as D (5 bases). Germline V gives CDR1 MDHEN, CDR2 SYDVKM. Trimming pared 3 bases from V and 0 bases from J, leaving 15 bases between. This CDR3 region has 17 residues. This chain's CDR3 is CASSFIYTGYSNQPQHF. CDR3 nucleotides: TGTGCCAGCAGTTTTATATATACAGGTTATAGCAATCAGCCCCAGCATTTT.

This clone has only one observation. The chain combines TRBV27 with TRBJ2-7; a possible D gene is TRBD1 (6 bases). The germline V gene has CDR1 MNHEY and CDR2 SMNVEV (reference sequence). V lost 6 bases to trimming and J lost 3 bases, with 27 bases between them. There are 18 residues in the CDR3. CDR3 residues: CASSPVGMGTGTLYEQYF. For the CDR3, the DNA is TGTGCCAGCAGCCCGGTGGGTATGGGGACCGGGACACTCTACGAGCAGTACTTC.

The chain carries TRBV5-1 and TRBJ1-2, with TRBD1 as a possible D gene (6 bases). Germline CDR1 reads SGHRS; CDR2 reads YFSETQ. The CDR3 contains 14 residues. The V end lost 4 bases, the J end lost 7 bases, and 17 bases lay between the germline ends. The CDR3 DNA follows: TGCGCCAGCAGCCTCTCTGGGGGGGCGGGTGGCTACACCTTC. Amino acids: CASSLSGGAGGYTF.

V usage is TRBV7-9 and J usage is TRBJ1-2; a possible D gene is TRBD1 (5 bases). The ends were cut back, 4 bases at V and 8 bases at J, with 8 bases in the middle. Germline assignment: CDR1 SEHNR and CDR2 FQNEAQ (reference sequence). The CDR3 length is 11 residues. For the CDR3, the DNA is TGTGCCAGCAGCTGGGACGGGGGCTACACCTTC. Amino acid sequence: CASSWDGGYTF.

The chain recombines TRBV9 with TRBJ1-6, with D possibly being TRBD1 (5 bases). V was pared by 0 bases and J by 9 bases, with 10 bases between. This CDR3 comprises 14 residues. Per germline, CDR1 SGDLS and CDR2 YYNGEE. In nucleotides, the CDR3 is TGTGCCAGCAGCGTAGCTACAGGTGGTTCACCCCTCCACTTT. Amino acids: CASSVATGGSPLHF.

This sequence joins TRBV7-6 and TRBJ2-7; perhaps D is TRBD1 or TRBD2 (5 bases each). CDR3 length: 15 residues. V was pared by 4 bases and J by 2 bases, with 15 bases between. From germline, CDR1 is SGHVS and CDR2 FNYEAQ. CDR3 nucleotides: TGTGCCAGCAGCTCGGCCTCCGGGACGGCCTACGAGCAGTACTTC. It codes for CASSSASGTAYEQYF.

The genes are TRBV12-3 or TRBV12-4 and TRBJ1-5, with D unclear. The CDR3 consists of 13 residues. The ends were cut back, 3 bases at V and 2 bases at J, with 5 bases in the middle. CDR3 in DNA: TGTGCCAGCAGTTTGTCGGGCAATCAGCCCCAGCATTTT. Amino acids: CASSLSGNQPQHF.

The chain combines TRBV6-2 or TRBV6-3 with TRBJ1-2, with D maybe TRBD1 (6 bases). The CDR3 totals 18 residues. Germline V gene data show CDR1 as MNHEY and CDR2 as SVGEGT. The V and J ends lost 2 bases and 6 bases respectively, with 25 bases between them. The CDR3 nucleotides are TGTGCCAGCAGTTACGAACAGGGATCCGTCCCTTTCTCCCATGGCTACACCTTC. Translating gives CASSYEQGSVPFSHGYTF.

The chain has TRBV6-4 and TRBJ1-2; tentatively, D is TRBD1 (6 bases). CDR1 is MRHNA and CDR2 is SNTAGT in the germline V gene. The CDR3 runs to 15 residues. V lost 6 bases and J 1 base, leaving 15 bases between the germline ends. The CDR3, as DNA: TGTGCCAGCAGGCCCGCGGGGGGCAATAACTATGGCTACACCTTC. Encoded protein: CASRPAGGNNYGYTF.

The rearrangement joins TRBV7-2 to TRBJ1-2; the match to TRBD1 covers 8 bases. This CDR3 spans 15 amino acids. With V trimmed by 4 bases and J by 6 bases, 10 bases remained unmatched. Germline-derived CDR1 and CDR2 are SGHTA and FQGNSA. Here the CDR3 DNA reads TGTGCCAGCAGCTCACCGGGTAGGACAGGGAATGGCTACACCTTC. Its protein product is CASSSPGRTGNGYTF.

This clone has more than one count but fewer than ten. V usage is TRBV7-9 and J usage is TRBJ2-7; possible D gene TRBD1, 6 bases. This CDR3 has 13 amino acids. V gave up 2 bases and J gave up 5 bases, with 10 bases separating them. Germline V gene lookup returns CDR1 SEHNR and CDR2 FQNEAQ (reference sequence). CDR3 nucleotides: TGTGCCAGCAGCTTACAGGGGTTGAACGAGCAGTACTTC. It encodes CASSLQGLNEQYF.

The chain links TRBV5-5 to TRBJ2-5, with unresolved D. This CDR3 comprises 13 residues. The V gene lost 0 bases and the J gene lost 2 bases, with 5 bases spanning the gap. Germline V gene sequence: CDR1 SGHKS, CDR2 YYEKEE (reference sequence). This CDR3 is CASSLGDQETQYF. Written as DNA, the CDR3 is TGTGCCAGCAGCTTGGGGGATCAAGAGACCCAGTACTTC. Full variable domain (remainder filled in from reference TRBV5-5 and TRBJ2-5): DAGVTQSPTHLIKTRGQQVTLRCSPISGHKSVSWYQQVLGQGPQFIFQYYEKEERGRGNFPDRFSARQFPNYSSELNVNALLLGDSALYLCASSLGDQETQYFGPGTRLLVL.

For the CDR3, the DNA is TGTGCCAGCAGTTCGTCGGGCCTTTGGGAGCAGTTCTTC. Translating gives CASSSSGLWEQFF. This chain links TRBV12-3 or TRBV12-4 with TRBJ2-1, with D unclear. With 4 bases removed from V and 10 bases from J, the gap between germline ends came to 14 bases. The CDR3 is 13 amino acids.

The chain links TRBV28 to TRBJ2-3; 10 nucleotides line up with TRBD2. Germline CDR1 MDHEN, CDR2 SYDVKM. The CDR3 is 17 residues long. Losses at the gene ends were 6 bases for V and 6 bases for J; bases not matched to a gene: 15. CDR3 loop: CASSPRRASGRRDTQYF. The DNA of the CDR3 is TGTGCCAGCAGCCCCCGGAGGGCTAGCGGGAGAAGGGATACGCAGTATTTT.

J is TRBJ1-1 and V is TRBV19; D may be TRBD1 (6 bases). There are 13 residues in the CDR3. V shed 4 bases and J shed 6 bases, with 12 bases lying between them. The germline V gene has CDR1 LNHDA and CDR2 SQIVND (reference sequence). The CDR3 DNA reads as TGTGCCAGTAGTAAAGAAAGGGGGTCTGAAGCTTTCTTT. Its translation: CASSKERGSEAFF. Filled out from reference TRBV19 and TRBJ1-1, the complete variable domain reads DGGITQSPKYLFRKEGQNVTLSCEQNLNHDAMYWYRQDPGQGLRLIYYSQIVNDFQKGDIAEGYSVSREKKESFPLTVTSAQKNPTAFYLCASSKERGSEAFFGQGTRLTVV.

The chain recombines TRBV28 with TRBJ2-7; 9 nucleotides align to TRBD2. This CDR3 has 14 residues. The V gene's germline CDR1 is MDHEN and CDR2 SYDVKM. V dropped 3 bases and J dropped 3; count of bases not matched to a gene: 3. This chain's CDR3 is CASSFPSGNYEQYF. CDR3 nucleotide sequence: TGTGCCAGCAGTTTCCCTAGCGGGAACTACGAGCAGTACTTC. The full variable domain, with the rest looked up from reference TRBV28 and TRBJ2-7, is DVKVTQSSRYLVKRTGEKVFLECVQDMDHENMFWYRQDPGLGLRLIYFSYDVKMKEKGDIPEGYSVSREKKERFSLILESASTNQTSMYLCASSFPSGNYEQYFGPGTRLTVT.

The chain joins TRBV7-9 to TRBJ2-1, with 9 bases that match TRBD1. CDR3 length: 17 amino acids. V lost 5 bases, J lost 7 bases, and 15 bases stayed unmatched. Germline V CDR1 and CDR2: SEHNR, FQNEAQ (reference sequence). CDR3 sequence: CASSPMGGQGIFNEQFF. CDR3 bases: TGTGCCAGCAGCCCGATGGGAGGACAGGGGATTTTTAATGAGCAGTTCTTC.

This chain uses TRBV7-2 with TRBJ1-3; unclear D gene. The CDR3 has 14 residues. In germline, CDR1 is SGHTA, CDR2 FQGNSA. The germline V and J ends were trimmed by 6 bases and 1 base, with 10 bases remaining between them. The CDR3, as DNA: TGTGCCAGCAGTCCGGGATTATCTGGAAACACCATATATTTT. Its protein product is CASSPGLSGNTIYF.